These T cell receptor beta chains were read from a single sample in a study of blood T cells in healthy people across ages. Using its own MiXCR run on the 5' RACE reads, TCRdb lists one record per CDR3 protein. The data contain 1.5 million or so distinct CDR3 sequences, roughly 40% of them singletons. Material for sequencing was blood. These receptors all stem from a woman aged 18-30 years in good health. CDR3s include the opening cysteine and the closing phenylalanine or tryptophan. The D gene is left open where the match is weak. Only some rows state a clone size, as once, few, many or a class for expanded clones.

clone size,V gene,J gene,D gene,CDR3 DNA,CDR3 protein
few,TRBV6-1,TRBJ2-7,.,TGTGCCAGCAGTGAACACGGGACACATATAGAGCAGTACTTC,CASSEHGTHIEQYF
.,TRBV12-3/TRBV12-4,TRBJ2-1,.,TGTACCAGCAGCCCTCACGCGACCTACAATGAGCAGTTCTTC,CTSSPHATYNEQFF
.,TRBV20-1,TRBJ2-2,TRBD2,TGCAGTGCTAGGTCTAGCGGGAGCACCGGGGAGCTGTTTTTT,CSARSSGSTGELFF
few,TRBV7-8,TRBJ2-4,.,TGTGCCAGCAGCTTAACCCGACAGGCCAACATTCAGTACTTC,CASSLTRQANIQYF
once,TRBV4-1,TRBJ2-7,.,TGCGCCAGCAGCCAAGGGGCGGGCCACTACGAGCAGTACTTC,CASSQGAGHYEQYF
.,TRBV6-5,TRBJ1-1,.,TGTGCCAGCACAGGACAGCCGAACACTGAAGCTTTCTTT,CASTGQPNTEAFF
few,TRBV7-9,TRBJ2-4,.,TGTGCCAGCAGCAACGAAGGCAGGGTGGTCAAAAACATTCAGTACTTC,CASSNEGRVVKNIQYF
once,TRBV21-1,TRBJ2-7,.,TGTCCCAGCAGCCCCAAGGACGCCCGATCCTACGAGCAGTACTTC,CPSSPKDARSYEQYF
few,TRBV27,TRBJ1-2,.,TGTGCCAGCAGTTTATACGGGGGGAGCAGCTACACCTTC,CASSLYGGSSYTF
.,TRBV3-1,TRBJ1-2,TRBD1,TGTGCCAGCAGCCAAACAGGGGGAAGGGGCTACACCTTC,CASSQTGGRGYTF
few,TRBV12-3/TRBV12-4,TRBJ2-1,.,TGTGCCAGCAGTTTAGCCGGGTGGTCAGCGGAGGAGCAGTTCTTC,CASSLAGWSAEEQFF
few,TRBV20-1,TRBJ2-7,.,TGCAGTGTTCAAGCAATGGGGGTCGAGCAGTACTTC,CSVQAMGVEQYF
few,TRBV29-1,TRBJ2-7,TRBD2,TGCAGCGTTGGCCAGCGGGAGCTCGACGAGCAGTACTTC,CSVGQRELDEQYF
.,TRBV6-5,TRBJ1-3,.,TGTGCCAGCAGTTACTCCCGGGGAGGCAGGTCTGGAAACACCATATATTTT,CASSYSRGGRSGNTIYF
.,TRBV6-5,TRBJ2-5,.,TGTGCCAGCAGTTACTCGACGGGGGCCCAAGAGACCCAGTACTTC,CASSYSTGAQETQYF
.,TRBV7-3,TRBJ2-6,TRBD2,TGTGCCAGCAGCCTTTCGGCCTTAGCGGGGACCTCTGGGGCCAACGTCCTGACTTTC,CASSLSALAGTSGANVLTF
.,TRBV7-8,TRBJ1-5,.,TGTGCCAGCGCCCGGGGGGATAGCAATCAGCCCCAGCATTTT,CASARGDSNQPQHF
.,TRBV10-3,TRBJ1-2,.,TGTGCCATCACCGAGGGGTGGTTCTATGGCTACACCTTC,CAITEGWFYGYTF
few,TRBV3-1,TRBJ1-2,TRBD1,TGTGCCAGCAGCCAGCAAACAGGGGGCTCTGGCTACACCTTC,CASSQQTGGSGYTF
.,TRBV4-1,TRBJ2-7,.,TGCGCCAGCAGCCAGATATATACGGACGGACCCTACGAGCAGTACTTC,CASSQIYTDGPYEQYF
few,TRBV4-1,TRBJ2-7,TRBD2,TGCGCCAGCAGCCAAGATCGTACTAGCGGGATGGGCTCCTACGAGCAGTACTTC,CASSQDRTSGMGSYEQYF
.,TRBV7-2,TRBJ2-7,TRBD2,TGTGCCAGCAGCTTAGTTACGGGGGGGGCCTACAATGAGCAGTACTTC,CASSLVTGGAYNEQYF
.,TRBV19,TRBJ1-2,.,TGTGCCAGTAGAAGACAGGAGGGCTACACCTTC,CASRRQEGYTF
.,TRBV27,TRBJ2-1,TRBD1,TGTGCCAGCAGTTTAATGGGACAGTCCTACAATGAGCAGTTCTTC,CASSLMGQSYNEQFF
.,TRBV12-3/TRBV12-4,TRBJ1-1,.,TGTGCCAGCATTAGGACGCCGGGCACTGAAGCTTTCTTT,CASIRTPGTEAFF
few,TRBV4-2,TRBJ1-2,.,TGTGCCAGCAGCCAAGAGGCGGCAAGGTATGGCTACACCTTC,CASSQEAARYGYTF
many,TRBV7-2,TRBJ2-1,.,TGTGCCAGCAGCTTAAGGTACGACGGGAGTTCCGATGAGCAGTTCTTC,CASSLRYDGSSDEQFF
few,TRBV9,TRBJ2-3,.,TGTGCCAGCAGCGTAGGGACCCCGGACGGGGATACGCAGTATTTT,CASSVGTPDGDTQYF
.,TRBV5-1,TRBJ2-2,.,TGCGCCAGCAGCTTGGGGACAGATCTCCTCACCGGGGAGCTGTTTTTT,CASSLGTDLLTGELFF
few,TRBV11-2,TRBJ1-5,.,TGTGCCAGCAGCCCGGACAGCGGCAATCAGCCCCAGCATTTT,CASSPDSGNQPQHF
.,TRBV7-8,TRBJ1-5,.,TGTGCCAGCAGCTTGGGGTCCACAGGGCCCGGAAGCAATCAGCCCCAGCATTTT,CASSLGSTGPGSNQPQHF
.,TRBV7-2,TRBJ2-3,.,TGTGCCAGCAGCTTAAGAGTAGCGTCCCCCACAGATACGCAGTATTTT,CASSLRVASPTDTQYF
few,TRBV7-2,TRBJ2-3,.,TGTGCCAGCAGCTCAGTTCGTCTGGCGGGAAGCACAGATACGCAGTATTTT,CASSSVRLAGSTDTQYF
few,TRBV12-3/TRBV12-4,TRBJ1-1,.,TGTGCCAGCACTTTCCTGAGGGGGGAAGCTTTCTTT,CASTFLRGEAFF
.,TRBV27,TRBJ2-7,.,TGTGCCAGCAGTGCGAGGGGGGGTCGGAGCGAGCAGTACTTC,CASSARGGRSEQYF
few,TRBV27,TRBJ2-1,TRBD2,TGTGCCAGCAGTAGGGCTAGCGGGAGGACTGAGCAGTTCTTC,CASSRASGRTEQFF
few,TRBV20-1,TRBJ2-7,.,TGCAGTGTATCAGCCAGGACCTACGAGCAGTACTTC,CSVSARTYEQYF
.,TRBV24-1,TRBJ2-2,.,TGTGCCACCGGAACTCTAGGCACCGGGGAGCTGTTTTTT,CATGTLGTGELFF
.,TRBV7-8,TRBJ1-5,.,TGTGCCAGCAGCTTAGGGATCGGGCAGCAAAATCAGCCCCAGCATTTT,CASSLGIGQQNQPQHF
few,TRBV10-3,TRBJ1-2,TRBD1,TGTGCCATCAGTGATGGGACAGGGAGCTATGGCTACACCTTC,CAISDGTGSYGYTF
.,TRBV15,TRBJ2-3,TRBD2,TGTGCCACCAGCAGAACCCGGACTAGCGGGACTAGCACAGATACGCAGTATTTT,CATSRTRTSGTSTDTQYF
.,TRBV11-2,TRBJ1-1,.,TGTGCCAGCAGCTTCAGAGGGGACCTGAACACTGAAGCTTTCTTT,CASSFRGDLNTEAFF
many,TRBV7-3,TRBJ2-1,TRBD2,TGTGCCAGCAGCATAGGGACTAGCGGGGTTTACAATGAGCAGTTCTTC,CASSIGTSGVYNEQFF
.,TRBV27,TRBJ2-5,TRBD2,TGTGCCAGCAGTTTACTTAGCGGGAGAGGGGGCGAGACCCAGTACTTC,CASSLLSGRGGETQYF
.,TRBV7-9,TRBJ1-5,.,TGTGCCAGCAGCGGATCGGGAAGGGGGGGTCAGCCCCAGCATTTT,CASSGSGRGGQPQHF
few,TRBV9,TRBJ2-5,TRBD2,TGTGCCAGCAGCGCCCGTGGACTAGCTCAAGAGACCCAGTACTTC,CASSARGLAQETQYF
few,TRBV2,TRBJ1-1,TRBD1,TGTGCCAGCAGGGGGACAGGGGTGAACACTGAAGCTTTCTTT,CASRGTGVNTEAFF